This TCR beta chain originates from a study of patients and donors after allogeneic stem cell transplantation. This clonotype has only a few counts. From the RT-PCR reads, TCRdb called clonotypes with MiXCR, one entry per CDR3 protein. Among a few hundred thousand distinct CDR3 sequences listed, 38% were seen once. This CDR3 spans 13 amino acids. Trimming stripped 4 bases from V and 4 bases from J, with 11 bases between. Germline V gene sequence: CDR1 SGHRS, CDR2 YFSETQ. Sample: blood, either unsorted or a sorted T cell fraction (not recorded which). The receptor comes from a human donor who was either an allogeneic HSCT recipient or a stem cell or donor lymphocyte infusion donor (not recorded which). It is not recorded whose cells these are; they may come from a transplant donor. The chain recombines TRBV5-1 with TRBJ1-2, with D possibly matching TRBD1 (5 bases). The CDR3 sequence is CASSAGPSYGYTF. The DNA of the CDR3 is TGCGCCAGCAGCGCGGGACCGAGCTATGGCTACACCTTC.